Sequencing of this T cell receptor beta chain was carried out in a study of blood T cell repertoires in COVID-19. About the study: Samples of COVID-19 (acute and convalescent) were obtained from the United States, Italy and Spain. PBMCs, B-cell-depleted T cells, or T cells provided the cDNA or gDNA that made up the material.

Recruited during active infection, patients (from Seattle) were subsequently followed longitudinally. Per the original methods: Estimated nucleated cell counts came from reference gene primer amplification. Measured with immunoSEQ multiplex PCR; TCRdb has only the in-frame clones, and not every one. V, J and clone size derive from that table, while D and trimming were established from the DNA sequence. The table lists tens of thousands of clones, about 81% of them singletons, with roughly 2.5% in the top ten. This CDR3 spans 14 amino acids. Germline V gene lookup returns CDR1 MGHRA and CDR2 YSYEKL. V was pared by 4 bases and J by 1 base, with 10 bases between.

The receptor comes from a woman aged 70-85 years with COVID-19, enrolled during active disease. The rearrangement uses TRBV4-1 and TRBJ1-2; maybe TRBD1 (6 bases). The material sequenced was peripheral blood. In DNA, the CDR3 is TGCGCCAGCAGCCCAACACAGGGTAACTATGGCTACACCTTC. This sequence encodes CASSPTQGNYGYTF.